A selection of T cell receptor beta chains follows, all from one sample in a study of CD8+CD57+ T cells in acquired aplastic anemia. TCRdb re-derived calls from the reads in MiXCR, one entry per CDR3 protein. The sample holds hundreds of thousands of distinct CDR3 sequences, 25% to 40% seen once. The sample was sorted CD4+, CD8+, or CD8+CD57+ T cells (not recorded which) from PBMCs. The receptors were sampled from a human donor with aplastic anemia. Each CDR3 is given with its conserved first and last residue. D genes are given only for firm matches. Not every row has a clone size; where given, it reads once, few, many or a size class.

size	D	J	V	CDR3	DNA
NA	NA	TRBJ1-2	TRBV20-1	CSAKGSGGISSNYGYTF	TGCAGTGCTAAAGGATCGGGGGGTATTTCTTCTAACTATGGCTACACCTTC
NA	TRBD2	TRBJ2-5	TRBV5-1	CASSWTSPKETQYF	TGCGCCAGCAGCTGGACTAGCCCGAAAGAGACCCAGTACTTC
NA	NA	TRBJ2-6	TRBV12-3/TRBV12-4	CASIPPNSGANVLTF	TGTGCCAGCATCCCTCCGAACTCTGGGGCCAACGTCCTGACTTTC
many	NA	TRBJ1-1	TRBV29-1	CSAGQLYTEAFF	TGCAGCGCCGGACAGTTATACACTGAAGCTTTCTTT
many	NA	TRBJ2-7	TRBV9	CASSDTYRGEQYF	TGTGCCAGCAGCGATACTTACCGGGGCGAGCAGTACTTC
many	NA	TRBJ1-5	TRBV19	CASSILYNQPQHF	TGTGCCAGTAGTATTCTTTACAATCAGCCCCAGCATTTT
few	NA	TRBJ2-2	TRBV7-8	CASSPDRAGELFF	TGTGCCAGCAGCCCCGATCGGGCCGGGGAGCTGTTTTTT
NA	NA	TRBJ2-7	TRBV29-1	CSGFAKYEQYF	TGCAGCGGCTTTGCAAAGTACGAGCAGTACTTC
NA	NA	TRBJ2-2	TRBV15	CATSRDETAIFRTGELFF	TGTGCCACCAGCAGAGATGAGACAGCCATCTTTAGGACCGGGGAGCTGTTTTTT
NA	NA	TRBJ1-5	TRBV29-1	CSLGPGQPQHF	TGCAGCTTAGGTCCGGGTCAGCCCCAGCATTTT
NA	NA	TRBJ2-1	TRBV11-1	CASSLTGEGQELDEQFF	TGTGCCAGCAGCTTAACAGGGGAGGGCCAAGAGTTGGATGAGCAGTTCTTC
few	TRBD2	TRBJ2-4	TRBV19	CASSRRTSGRGRAKNIQYF	TGTGCCAGCAGCCGGAGGACTAGCGGGAGAGGGAGGGCCAAAAACATTCAGTACTTC
NA	NA	TRBJ1-2	TRBV2	CASSITRDYGYTF	TGTGCCAGCAGTATCACAAGGGACTATGGCTACACCTTC
NA	TRBD1	TRBJ2-1	TRBV5-1	CASSPGLEPSQGVEQFF	TGCGCCAGCAGCCCAGGTCTAGAGCCCAGTCAGGGGGTTGAGCAGTTCTTC
many	TRBD1	TRBJ2-7	TRBV6-1	CASRWDRAYEQYF	TGTGCCAGCAGATGGGACAGGGCCTACGAGCAGTACTTC
NA	TRBD2	TRBJ2-3	TRBV6-2/TRBV6-3	CASMLAGGQYTDTQYF	TGTGCCAGCATGCTAGCGGGAGGGCAATACACAGATACGCAGTATTTT
NA	NA	TRBJ1-1	TRBV30	CAWSELSEAFF	TGTGCCTGGAGTGAACTCTCTGAAGCTTTCTTT
many	NA	TRBJ2-7	TRBV20-1	CSARDHSAGNEQYF	TGCAGTGCTAGAGATCATTCCGCGGGAAACGAGCAGTACTTC
many	NA	TRBJ1-6	TRBV7-3	CASSLVGGDSPLHF	TGTGCCAGCAGCTTAGTCGGGGGCGATTCACCCCTCCACTTT
NA	NA	TRBJ2-1	TRBV19	CASSIDRPRTAYNEQFF	TGTGCCAGTAGTATAGATAGACCTCGGACAGCCTACAATGAGCAGTTCTTC